This TCR beta chain is drawn from a study of T cell responses to AZD1222 COVID-19 vaccine. The wider study: Samples with a second dose at about 4 or about 12 weeks were pooled together. Findings and limits, study-wide: In all cases, repertoires were sampled only after the peak T cell response. Seropositive at baseline were only 5 to 7 AZD1222 recipients.

V lost 7 bases and J lost 4; bases outside the gene matches: 6. This CDR3 contains 13 residues. Germline CDR1 is MNHEY and CDR2 is SVGAGI. This clone has only a few counts. Antigen specificity is unknown. The assay was immunoSEQ multiplex PCR, and TCRdb's table has in-frame clones only and misses some. The sample includes 150,000 to 200,000 clones, more than 80% of them seen just once. This TCR derives from an adult in good health. The chain uses TRBV6-5 and TRBJ2-7; 8 bases are a match to TRBD2. The sequences come from peripheral blood, collected on day 0 of AZD1222 vaccination. This CDR3 is CASTSGGDYEQYF. The CDR3 region has the DNA TGTGCCAGCACCAGCGGGGGAGATTACGAGCAGTACTTC.